This T cell receptor beta chain was recorded in a study of shared clonotypes between healthy human individuals (dated by TCRdb to 2020 to 2021). For the wider study: The cohort comprised a couple of women and a few men aged 18 to 49 years. For each donor, CD4 naive and CD4 memory were each given three plates, CD8 naive was given two plates, and CD8 memory was given one plate. The study deeply sequenced blood TCR repertoires of five healthy adults to estimate repertoire size and the extent of clonotype sharing between individuals. To increase sequencing depth and limit assay-specific biases, TCR repertoire library preparation and sequencing were carried out by different laboratories using diverse techniques. Between about 0.8 and 9 billion PBMCs per donor were obtained by leukapheresis. General study outcomes and caveats: Estimated clonotype richness was generally larger for naive than for memory subsets. Pairwise subsampling indicated that sequencing depth was expected to affect the degree of clonotype sharing among donors. Approximately 4.8% of naive CD4, around 3.5% of naive CD8, about 2.4% of memory CD4, and 0.4% of memory CD8 clonotypes were shared across several donors. Sampling was restricted to blood, and TCR repertoires in tissues likely differ from the TCR repertoires found in blood. The genetic and exposure-history diversity represented was limited by the small number of donors. Even with the large sequencing depth, rarefaction of the sorted-subset datasets indicated that sequencing was incomplete. Higher generation probabilities were observed for clonotypes shared by all four sorted-subset donors than for non-shared clonotypes.

The germline ends are 8 bases apart after V is trimmed by 3 bases and J by 3 bases. Via the germline V gene, CDR1 is KGHSH and CDR2 LQKENI. Counted from cysteine to phenylalanine, this CDR3 has 13 amino acids. Of the read, only the CDR3 DNA is kept; its 39 bases are in frame from base 1. TCR CDR3 regions were amplified from genomic DNA by multiplex PCR using the deep immunoSEQ assay. Genomic DNA extracted from each cell subset was distributed evenly over all wells of several immunoSEQ 96-well plates, and each plate served as one replicate. Each replicate PCR for sorted subsets received around 200 ng genomic DNA, equal to about 29,000 T cell genomes. Purified libraries were quantified with a Qubit 3.0 fluorometer, sized on a Bioanalyzer 2100, and re-quantified with the KAPA Library Quantification kit. Each immunoSEQ 96-well plate was sequenced on its own single-read 150-cycle Illumina NextSeq 550 flow cell. For the original study's pipeline: Because the immunoSEQ output included only junctional sequences and no quality scores, the filtering could not be the same as the filtering used for full-length reads. To assign V/J genes and CDR3, sequences were annotated using PyIR, a Python wrapper for IgBLAST v1.9, with IMGT germline references. Any read was removed if the V/J assignment was weak (E-value above 1e-6), the CDR3 was missing, or the read contained stop codons, out-of-frame junctions, or ambiguous translated residues. V3J clonotypes were defined as sequences sharing an identical inferred V gene, J gene, and CDR3 amino acid sequence. Percentage overlap between repertoires was calculated by dividing the number of shared unique clonotypes by the size of the smaller repertoire. Three approaches were used to assess repertoire richness: RTK rarefaction, the Chao1 estimator, and Recon v2.1 estimates of unobserved clonotypes. For all TCRbeta clonotypes obtained by the gDNA method from four donors, generation probabilities were computed with OLGA. Entries here come from immuneACCESS through TCRdb and include only in-frame sequences with V and J called. Some clones fail to appear in such tables; in the studies checked, an unresolved V gene covers under half of the shortfall, and the cause of the remainder is unknown. The D gene and trimming were derived from the DNA, and the V and J assignments and clone size from that table. Present in this sample are 700,000 or so clones, 60% to 80% of which were seen just once. The biggest ten clones account for roughly 1.8% of the sample.

Donors were healthy HIV-negative adults with no recently reported acute infections or vaccinations. All donors were Caucasian adults living in Nashville, Tennessee, USA. CD4+ T cells were enriched by magnetic negative selection; naive cells were then positively selected on CD45RA, and the negative fraction formed the memory subset. Blood was collected by leukapheresis, and PBMCs were isolated by Ficoll-Histopaque density gradient centrifugation and then cryopreserved in liquid nitrogen vapor phase. Analytical flow cytometry was used to check the purity and quantity of every magnetically sorted T cell population. From each sorted fraction, genomic DNA was isolated and quantified by UV absorbance on a Nanodrop 2000c. About this clone: It has no known antigen specificity. Per-base quality was not reported, and no clone a single base away is much larger than it.

This receptor was identified in a woman aged 25-40 years in good health. The sequenced sample consisted of memory CD4+ T cells sorted from blood. Read against the paper, the sample's cell subset or site label means: CD45RA-negative fraction. The chain was built from TRBV18 and TRBJ2-5; the D gene lacks a confident call. The base sequence is TGTGCCAGCTCACCCCGAAGGGAAGAGACCCAGTACTTC. Translated, this gives CASSPRREETQYF.